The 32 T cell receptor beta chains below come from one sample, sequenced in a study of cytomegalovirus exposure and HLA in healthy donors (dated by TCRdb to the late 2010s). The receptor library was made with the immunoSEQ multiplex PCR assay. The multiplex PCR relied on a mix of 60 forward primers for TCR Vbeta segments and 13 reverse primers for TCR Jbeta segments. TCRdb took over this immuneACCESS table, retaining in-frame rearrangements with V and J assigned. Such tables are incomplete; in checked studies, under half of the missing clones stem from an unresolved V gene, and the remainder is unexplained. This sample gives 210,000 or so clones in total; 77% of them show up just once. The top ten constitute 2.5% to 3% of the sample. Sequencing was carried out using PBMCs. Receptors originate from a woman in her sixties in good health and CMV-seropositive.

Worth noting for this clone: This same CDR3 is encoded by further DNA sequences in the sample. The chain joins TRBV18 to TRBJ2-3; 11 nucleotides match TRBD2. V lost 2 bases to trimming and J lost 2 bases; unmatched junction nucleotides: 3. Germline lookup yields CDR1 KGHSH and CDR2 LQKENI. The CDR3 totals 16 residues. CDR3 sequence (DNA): TGTGCCAGCTCACCAAGACTAGCGGGGTCCACAGATACGCAGTATTTT. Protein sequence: CASSPRLAGSTDTQYF.

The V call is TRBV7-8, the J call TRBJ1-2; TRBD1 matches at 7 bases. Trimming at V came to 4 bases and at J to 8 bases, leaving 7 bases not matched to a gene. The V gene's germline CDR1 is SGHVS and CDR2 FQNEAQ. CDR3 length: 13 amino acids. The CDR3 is CASSSGQARGYTF. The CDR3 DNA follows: TGTGCCAGCAGCTCCGGACAGGCGAGGGGCTACACCTTC.

For the CDR3, the DNA is TGTGCCAGCAGTTTACCAGGGGGCGCGGTCGGCTACACCTTC. Its translation is CASSLPGGAVGYTF. This sequence joins TRBV28 and TRBJ1-2, with 8 bases identical to TRBD1. The CDR3 loop spans 14 amino acids. The germline V gene has CDR1 MDHEN and CDR2 SYDVKM. Trimming at V came to 2 bases and at J to 8 bases, leaving 7 bases not matched to a gene.

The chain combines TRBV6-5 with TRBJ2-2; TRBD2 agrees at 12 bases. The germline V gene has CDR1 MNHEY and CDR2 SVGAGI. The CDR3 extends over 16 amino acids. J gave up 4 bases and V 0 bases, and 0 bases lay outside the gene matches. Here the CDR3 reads CASSYSLAGGTGELFF. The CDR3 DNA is TGTGCCAGCAGTTACTCACTAGCGGGAGGCACCGGGGAGCTGTTTTTT.

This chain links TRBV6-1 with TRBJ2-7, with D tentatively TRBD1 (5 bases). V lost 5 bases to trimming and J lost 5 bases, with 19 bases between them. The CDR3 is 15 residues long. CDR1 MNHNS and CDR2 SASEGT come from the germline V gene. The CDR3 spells CASSPDSIMDDEQYF. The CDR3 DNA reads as TGTGCCAGCAGTCCCGACAGCATTATGGACGACGAGCAGTACTTC.

In nucleotides, the CDR3 is TGTGCCAGCAGTCAAGACGCGGGAGGGCCTTACAATGAGCAGTTCTTC. As protein: CASSQDAGGPYNEQFF. This rearrangement joins TRBV6-1 to TRBJ2-1, with TRBD2 matching over 9 bases. Germline V gene lookup returns CDR1 MNHNS and CDR2 SASEGT. The V gene end was trimmed by 5 bases and the J gene end by 4 bases; junction bases not matched to a gene: 9. This CDR3 spans 16 amino acids.

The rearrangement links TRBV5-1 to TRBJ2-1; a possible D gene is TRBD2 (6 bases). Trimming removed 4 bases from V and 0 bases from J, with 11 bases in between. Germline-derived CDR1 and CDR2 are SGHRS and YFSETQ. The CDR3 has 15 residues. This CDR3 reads CASSERASSYNEQFF. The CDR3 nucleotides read TGCGCCAGCAGCGAGCGGGCGAGCTCCTACAATGAGCAGTTCTTC.

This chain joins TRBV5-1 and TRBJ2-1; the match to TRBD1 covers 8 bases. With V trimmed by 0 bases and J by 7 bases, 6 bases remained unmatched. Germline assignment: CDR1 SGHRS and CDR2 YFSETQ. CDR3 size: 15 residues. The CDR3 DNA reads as TGCGCCAGCAGCTTGGGTGGACAGGGAATGAATGAGCAGTTCTTC. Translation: CASSLGGQGMNEQFF.

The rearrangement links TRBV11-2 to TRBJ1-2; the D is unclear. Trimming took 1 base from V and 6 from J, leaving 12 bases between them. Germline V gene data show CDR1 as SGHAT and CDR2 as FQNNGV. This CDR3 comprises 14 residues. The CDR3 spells CASSLGGSRDGYTF. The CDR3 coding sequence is TGTGCCAGCAGCTTAGGGGGATCGAGGGATGGCTACACCTTC.

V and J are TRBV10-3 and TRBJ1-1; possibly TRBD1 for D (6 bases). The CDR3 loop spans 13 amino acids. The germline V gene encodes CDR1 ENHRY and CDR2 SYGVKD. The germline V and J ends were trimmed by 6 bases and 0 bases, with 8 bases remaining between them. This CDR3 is CAISTGLNTEAFF. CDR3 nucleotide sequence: TGTGCCATCAGCACAGGGCTGAACACTGAAGCTTTCTTT.

The CDR3 loop is CASSLSGTGDGYEQYF. CDR3 in DNA: TGCGCCAGCAGCTTGAGTGGTACAGGGGACGGCTACGAGCAGTACTTC. V usage is TRBV5-1 and J usage is TRBJ2-7; TRBD1 aligns across 7 bases. The CDR3 runs 16 residues. The germline V gene has CDR1 SGHRS and CDR2 YFSETQ. Losses at the gene ends were 1 base for V and 3 bases for J; bases not matched to a gene: 10.

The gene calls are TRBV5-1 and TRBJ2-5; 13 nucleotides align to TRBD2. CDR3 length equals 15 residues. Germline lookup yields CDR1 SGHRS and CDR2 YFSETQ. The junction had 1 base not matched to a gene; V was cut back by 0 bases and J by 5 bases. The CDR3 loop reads CASSLVTSGRETQYF. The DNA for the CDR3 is TGCGCCAGCAGCTTGGTGACTAGCGGGAGGGAGACCCAGTACTTC.

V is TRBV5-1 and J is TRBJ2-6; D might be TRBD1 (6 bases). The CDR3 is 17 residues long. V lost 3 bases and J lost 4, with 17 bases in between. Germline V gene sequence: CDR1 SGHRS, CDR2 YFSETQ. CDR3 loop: CASSWARGSSGANVLTF. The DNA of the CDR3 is TGCGCCAGCAGCTGGGCCAGGGGATCGTCGGGGGCCAACGTCCTGACTTTC.

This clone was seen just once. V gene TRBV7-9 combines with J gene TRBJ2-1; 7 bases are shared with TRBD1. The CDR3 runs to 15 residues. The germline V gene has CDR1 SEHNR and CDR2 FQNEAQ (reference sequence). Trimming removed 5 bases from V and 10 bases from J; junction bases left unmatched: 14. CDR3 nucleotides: TGTGCCAGCAGCCACAGGGGCAGGGAGTTATACGAGCAGTTCTTC. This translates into CASSHRGRELYEQFF.

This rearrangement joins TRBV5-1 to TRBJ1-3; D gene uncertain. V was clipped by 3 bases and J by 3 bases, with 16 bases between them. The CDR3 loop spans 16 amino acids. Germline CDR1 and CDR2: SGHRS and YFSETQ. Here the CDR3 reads CASSYGGYSNGNTIYF. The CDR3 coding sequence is TGCGCCAGCAGCTATGGAGGGTATTCAAATGGAAACACCATATATTTT.

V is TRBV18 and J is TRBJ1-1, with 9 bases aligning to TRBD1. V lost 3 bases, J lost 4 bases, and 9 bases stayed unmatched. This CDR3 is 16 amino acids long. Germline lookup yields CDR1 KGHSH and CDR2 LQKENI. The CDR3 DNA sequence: TGTGCCAGCTCACCCCCCGGGACAGGGTGGTCCACTGAAGCTTTCTTT. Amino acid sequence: CASSPPGTGWSTEAFF. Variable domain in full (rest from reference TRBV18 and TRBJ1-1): NAGVMQNPRHLVRRRGQEARLRCSPMKGHSHVYWYRQLPEEGLKFMVYLQKENIIDESGMPKERFSAEFPKEGPSILRIQQVVRGDSAAYFCASSPPGTGWSTEAFFGQGTRLTVV.

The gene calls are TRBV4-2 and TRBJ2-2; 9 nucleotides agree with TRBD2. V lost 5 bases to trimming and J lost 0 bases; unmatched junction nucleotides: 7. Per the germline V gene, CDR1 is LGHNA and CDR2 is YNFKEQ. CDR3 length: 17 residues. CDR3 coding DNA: TGTGCCAGCAGCTCAAGGGCTAGCGGGACGAACACCGGGGAGCTGTTTTTT. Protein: CASSSRASGTNTGELFF.

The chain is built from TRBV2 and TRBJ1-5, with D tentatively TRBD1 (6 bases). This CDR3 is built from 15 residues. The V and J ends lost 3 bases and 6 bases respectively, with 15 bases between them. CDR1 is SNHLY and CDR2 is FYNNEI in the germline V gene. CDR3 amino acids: CASSDSLRGVQPQHF. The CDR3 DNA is TGTGCCAGCAGTGATAGTCTCAGGGGCGTTCAGCCCCAGCATTTT.

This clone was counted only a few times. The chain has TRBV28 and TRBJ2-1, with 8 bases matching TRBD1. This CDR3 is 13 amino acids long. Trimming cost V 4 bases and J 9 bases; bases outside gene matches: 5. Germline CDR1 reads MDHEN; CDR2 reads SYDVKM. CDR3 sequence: CASSYRGFGEQFF. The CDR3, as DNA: TGTGCCAGCAGTTACAGGGGGTTCGGTGAGCAGTTCTTC.

CDR3 nucleotides: TGCGCCAGCAGCCCAGGGTTGTACCTCGAGCAGTACTTC. It is translated as CASSPGLYLEQYF. V gene TRBV5-1 combines with J gene TRBJ2-7; a possible D gene is TRBD1 (5 bases). Looked up from germline, CDR1 is SGHRS and CDR2 is YFSETQ. This CDR3 has 13 residues. The germline V and J ends were trimmed by 4 bases and 6 bases, with 14 bases remaining between them.

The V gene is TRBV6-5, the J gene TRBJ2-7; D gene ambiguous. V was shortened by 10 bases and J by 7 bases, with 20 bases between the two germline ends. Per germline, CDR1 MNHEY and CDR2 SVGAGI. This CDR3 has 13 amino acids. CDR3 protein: CAITRPGGKEQYF. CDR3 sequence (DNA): TGTGCCATCACCAGGCCCGGTGGAAAAGAGCAGTACTTC.

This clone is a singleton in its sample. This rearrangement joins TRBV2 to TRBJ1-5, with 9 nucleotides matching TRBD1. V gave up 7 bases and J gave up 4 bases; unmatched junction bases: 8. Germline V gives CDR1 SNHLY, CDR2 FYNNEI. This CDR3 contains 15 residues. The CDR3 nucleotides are TGTGCCAGCACCGGACAGGGGCAACCAAATCAGCCCCAGCATTTT. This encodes CASTGQGQPNQPQHF.

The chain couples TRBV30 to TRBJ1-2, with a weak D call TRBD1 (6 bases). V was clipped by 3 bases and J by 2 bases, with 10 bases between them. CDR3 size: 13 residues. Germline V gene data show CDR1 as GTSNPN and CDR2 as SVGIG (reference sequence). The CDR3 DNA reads TGTGCCTGGAGGGGGGGGCCCAACTATGGCTACACCTTC. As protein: CAWRGGPNYGYTF.

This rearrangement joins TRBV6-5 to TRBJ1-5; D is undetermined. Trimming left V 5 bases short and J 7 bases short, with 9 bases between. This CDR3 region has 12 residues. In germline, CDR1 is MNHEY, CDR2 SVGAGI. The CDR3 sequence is CASSSGRQPQHF. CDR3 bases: TGTGCCAGCAGTAGCGGACGGCAGCCCCAGCATTTT.

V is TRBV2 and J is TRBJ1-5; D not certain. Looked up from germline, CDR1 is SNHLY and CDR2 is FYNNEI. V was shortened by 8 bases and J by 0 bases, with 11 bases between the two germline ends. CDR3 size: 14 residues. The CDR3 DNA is TGTGCCAGCTTAGCAACGAATAGCAATCAGCCCCAGCATTTT. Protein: CASLATNSNQPQHF.

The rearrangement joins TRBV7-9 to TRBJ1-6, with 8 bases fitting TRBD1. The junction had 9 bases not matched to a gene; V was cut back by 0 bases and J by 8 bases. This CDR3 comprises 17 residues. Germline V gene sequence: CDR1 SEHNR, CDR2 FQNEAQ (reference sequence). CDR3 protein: CASSLAHGTGLDSPLHF. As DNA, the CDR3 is TGTGCCAGCAGCTTAGCGCATGGGACAGGCCTGGATTCACCCCTCCACTTT.

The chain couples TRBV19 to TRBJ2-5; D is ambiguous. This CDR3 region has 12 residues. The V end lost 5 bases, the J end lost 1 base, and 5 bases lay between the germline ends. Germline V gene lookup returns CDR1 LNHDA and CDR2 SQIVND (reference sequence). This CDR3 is CASSVAQETQYF. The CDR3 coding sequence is TGTGCCAGTAGTGTGGCCCAAGAGACCCAGTACTTC.

In DNA form, the CDR3 reads TGCGCCAGCAGTCCCCGTTCAGATACGCAGTATTTT. Protein product: CASSPRSDTQYF. The V call is TRBV23-1, the J call TRBJ2-3, with D hard to call. TRBV23-1 is classed as an ORF, of uncertain function. The CDR3 has 12 residues. Trimming stripped 4 bases from V and 4 bases from J, with 6 bases between.

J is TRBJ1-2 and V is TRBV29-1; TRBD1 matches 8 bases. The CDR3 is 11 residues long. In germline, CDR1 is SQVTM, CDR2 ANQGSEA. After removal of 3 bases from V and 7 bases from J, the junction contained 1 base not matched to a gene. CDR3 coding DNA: TGCAGCGTTGAGGACAGGGTTGGCTACACCTTC. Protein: CSVEDRVGYTF.

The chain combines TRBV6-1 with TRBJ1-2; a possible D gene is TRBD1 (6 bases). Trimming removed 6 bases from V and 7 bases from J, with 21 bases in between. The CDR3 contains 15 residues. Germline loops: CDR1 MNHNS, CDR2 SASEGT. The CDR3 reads CASSHSYRDVGGYTF. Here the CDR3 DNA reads TGTGCCAGCAGCCACTCCTACAGGGACGTCGGTGGCTACACCTTC.

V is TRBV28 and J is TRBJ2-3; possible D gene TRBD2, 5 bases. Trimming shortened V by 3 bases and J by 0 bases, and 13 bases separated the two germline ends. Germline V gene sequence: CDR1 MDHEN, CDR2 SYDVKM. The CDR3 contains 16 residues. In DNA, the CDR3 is TGTGCCAGCAGTTTCCCCCGTGGCGGGAGCACAGATACGCAGTATTTT. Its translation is CASSFPRGGSTDTQYF.

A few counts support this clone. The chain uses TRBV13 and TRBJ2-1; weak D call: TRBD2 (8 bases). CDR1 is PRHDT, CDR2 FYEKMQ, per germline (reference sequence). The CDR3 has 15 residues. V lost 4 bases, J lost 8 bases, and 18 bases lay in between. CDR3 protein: CASSSREGAYDEQFF. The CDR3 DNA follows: TGTGCCAGCAGCTCCCGGGAGGGGGCGTATGATGAGCAGTTCTTC.